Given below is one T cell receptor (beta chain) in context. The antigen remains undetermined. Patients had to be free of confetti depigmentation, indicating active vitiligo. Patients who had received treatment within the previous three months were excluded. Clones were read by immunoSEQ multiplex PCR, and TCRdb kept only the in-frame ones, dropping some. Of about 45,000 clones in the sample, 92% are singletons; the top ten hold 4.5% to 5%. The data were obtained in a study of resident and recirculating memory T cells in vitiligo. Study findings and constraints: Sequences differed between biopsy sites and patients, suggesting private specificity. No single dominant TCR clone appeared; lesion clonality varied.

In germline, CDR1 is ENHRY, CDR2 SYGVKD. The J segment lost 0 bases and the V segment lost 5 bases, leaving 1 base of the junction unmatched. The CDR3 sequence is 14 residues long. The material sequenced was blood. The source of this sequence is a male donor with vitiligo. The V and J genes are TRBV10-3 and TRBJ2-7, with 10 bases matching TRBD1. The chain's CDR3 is CAISRTGGSYEQYF. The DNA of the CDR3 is TGTGCCATCAGTAGGACAGGGGGCTCCTACGAGCAGTACTTC.